The table lists the clone carrying this T cell receptor beta chain with many counts. MiXCR, run by TCRdb on the 5' RACE reads, gives a single entry per CDR3 protein. Of over 150,000 distinct CDR3 sequences listed, roughly 6.2% are singletons. The source of the sample is a study of T cells after yellow fever vaccination. The overall study: Low-cell-number fractions underwent preparation using SMART-Seq v4 Ultra Low Input.

Germline V gives CDR1 SGHRS, CDR2 YFSETQ. Trimming took off 0 bases at V and 5 bases at J, with 12 bases between the two ends. This CDR3 has 15 amino acids. Sequenced here: CD4+ T cells sorted from PBMCs, sampled on the day of the first yellow fever vaccination. The TCR was taken from a man in his late teens or twenties who received the YFV17D yellow fever vaccine. This chain uses TRBV5-1 with TRBJ2-1, with D possibly being TRBD2 (7 bases). CDR3 coding DNA: TGCGCCAGCAGCTTGGGGCGGGGGCTAAACAATGAGCAGTTCTTC. Its protein is CASSLGRGLNNEQFF. Looking up the rest from reference TRBV5-1 and TRBJ2-1 gives the full variable domain: KAGVTQTPRYLIKTRGQQVTLSCSPISGHRSVSWYQQTPGQGLQFLFEYFSETQRNKGNFPGRFSGRQFSNSRSEMNVSTLELGDSALYLCASSLGRGLNNEQFFGPGTRLTVL.